The present TCR beta chain was sequenced within a study of Ad26.COV2.S vaccination and SARS-CoV-2 variants. Study summary: Trial arm assignment for the donor was COV1001 Ad26.COV2.S. Donor got 5x10^10 or 1x10^11 viral particles of Ad26.COV2.S. Points from the study as a whole: Breadth measured for non-spike TCRs was similar across vaccine and placebo recipients.

Only in-frame clones appear in the TCRdb table, and some are missing; sequencing was by immunoSEQ multiplex PCR. The sample shows roughly 510,000 clones, around nine tenths of them seen only once. A word on this clone: Its target is not known.

Germline assignment: CDR1 SGDLS and CDR2 YYNGEE. Trimming pared 4 bases from V and 4 bases from J, leaving 11 bases between. The CDR3 is 13 amino acids. Treatment indicated: 15 to 20 received Ad26.COV2.S at low or high dose, single or two shots; about 5 received placebo; per-sample allocation not given. Day 63 after the first injection of vaccine or placebo was the sampling time. Spike of the Wuhan-strain SARS-CoV-2 was expressed by an Ad26 vector, which formed the vaccine. The sequencing used peripheral blood, collected in a trial of Ad26.COV2.S vaccine versus placebo. The sequence came from a person between 18 and 60 years old who received the Ad26.COV2.S COVID-19 vaccine or a placebo. This rearrangement joins TRBV9 to TRBJ1-1, with D uncertain. The CDR3 coding sequence is TGTGCCAGCAGCAGACGTACGGGCACTGAAGCTTTCTTT. Its translation is CASSRRTGTEAFF.